This T cell receptor (beta chain) stems from a study of T cell responses to AZD1222 COVID-19 vaccine (dated by TCRdb to 2020 to 2023). A note on the overall study: AZD1222 recipients given second doses at about 4 weeks or at about 12 weeks were pooled, since spike-specific TCR depth and breadth were not found to differ between the two schedules. TCR sequencing covered roughly 230 trial participants: 200 to 220 given two doses of AZD1222 and 26 given two doses of MenACWY control vaccine. Trial participants were enrolled by age into 18-55, 56-69 and 70-plus year subgroups, with around 150, 28 and 57 TCR-sequenced participants respectively.

Reading the label with the study, this specimen's time point is: baseline before first vaccination. Samples from vaccinated people were obtained from the UK trials COV001 and COV002, which included a single-blind randomized controlled phase 2/3 trial of AZD1222 (ChAdOx1 nCoV-19) in healthy adults. For TCRbeta chain sequencing, PBMC samples from trial participants were taken at day 0 and at day 28 after the second dose. What the study reported, not specific to this receptor: Participants were mostly white British and included more females than males, and it was suggested by the authors that clonal diversity may have been underestimated. Epitopes outside the regions mutated in the B.1.351 and B.1.1.7 variants were reportedly recognized by nearly half of the unique spike-specific TCRs. In the small 56-69-year group, the increase in depth fell short of significance, most likely because of low power. Vaccine-associated CD4 TCRs spanned the whole spike protein, with dominant responses in regions 160-218 and 743-854. Conclusions about previously exposed vaccinees were limited because only six or seven AZD1222 recipients were SARS-CoV-2 seropositive at baseline. Because no samples from the day 14 peak response were available, repertoires could be characterized only after the peak T cell response. A significant rise in spike-specific TCR breadth and depth was observed after two AZD1222 doses relative to day 0 and relative to MenACWY recipients.

A note on this clone: The antigen it binds to is not known. No per-base quality is available; no much larger clone lies one base away.

The CDR3 regions of human TCRbeta chains were subjected to immunosequencing. Per the source publication's procedure: TCRs in the repertoires were matched against a reference library of SARS-CoV-2-specific TCRs that had been generated with the MIRA antigen-specificity platform. Breadth was defined as the fraction of unique TCRs that were SARS-CoV-2-associated, and depth was defined as the fraction of total T cells that were SARS-CoV-2-associated. Using the MIRA data, each spike-specific TCR was assigned both to the spike region to which the TCR was reactive and to a CD4 or CD8 class. Log10-transformed breadth and depth values were compared by one-way ANOVA with Sidak's multiple comparisons tests. Here the immuneACCESS table is served through TCRdb, limited to in-frame sequences with V and J called. Missing clones are a known gap in these copies; in checked studies unresolved V genes cover under half, and the rest lacks a known reason. V, J and clone size derive from that table, while D and trimming were established from the DNA sequence. The sample includes about 86,000 clones, with 78% observed a single time. The biggest ten clones account for under 25% of the sample.

The CDR1 and CDR2 encoded by the germline V gene are SGDLS and YYNGEE. The CDR3 holds 15 amino acids from the cysteine to the phenylalanine. Only CDR3 DNA is held: 45 bases, read in frame from base 1. Trimming takes 0 bases off V and 5 bases off J; junction bases not matched to a gene: 2. The specimen comprised peripheral blood, sampled on day 0 of AZD1222 vaccination. The rearrangement joined TRBV9 to TRBJ2-1; TRBD2 matches 10 bases in the middle. The TCR sequence derives from an adult in good health. The DNA is TGTGCCAGCAGCGTAGCAGGGACTAGCGACAATGAGCAGTTCTTC. It translates to CASSVAGTSDNEQFF.